Listed below are T cell receptor beta chains from one sample, sequenced in a study of response to subunit inactivated influenza vaccine. Via MiXCR, TCRdb re-called the RT-PCR reads, giving one row per CDR3 protein. The sample includes some 500,000 distinct CDR3 sequences, 25% of them seen just once. Sample: CD4+ T cells sorted from PBMCs, taken about 5 days after vaccination. The receptors here all came from a man aged 50-59 years who received an inactivated influenza vaccine. Each CDR3 is given with its conserved first and last residue. A D gene is named only where the DNA matches it firmly. Clone size is not always given. Where it is, it says once, few, many or a class for expanded clones.

TRBV20-1,15,.,TRBJ2-2,.,TGCAGTGCTAGAGTTTGGCGACCCAGCACCGGGGAGCTGTTTTTT,CSARVWRPSTGELFF
TRBV20-1,15,.,TRBJ1-2,few,TGCAGTGCTAGATTGGTCCTCCAGGGCAACTATGGCTACACCTTC,CSARLVLQGNYGYTF
TRBV6-5,12,.,TRBJ2-4,many,TGTGCCAGCAAGGGGGCCAAAAACATTCAGTACTTC,CASKGAKNIQYF
TRBV4-3,15,.,TRBJ2-5,few,TGCGCCAGCAGTCAAGGCGCGGGGCCCCAAGAGACCCAGTACTTC,CASSQGAGPQETQYF
TRBV12-3/TRBV12-4,15,TRBD1,TRBJ2-5,.,TGTGCCAGCAGTCTCGGACAGGCCCATGGAGAGACCCAGTACTTC,CASSLGQAHGETQYF
TRBV27,15,TRBD1,TRBJ1-4,many,TGTGCCAGCAGTCACGCCGGGACAGTAAATGAAAAACTGTTTTTT,CASSHAGTVNEKLFF
TRBV20-1,15,TRBD1,TRBJ2-2,.,TGCAGTGCGCCGGACAGGGGGAGGAGAACAGGGGAGCTGTTTTTT,CSAPDRGRRTGELFF
TRBV7-9,13,.,TRBJ2-7,.,TGTGCCAGCAGTTCCCTCTGGGGCCACGAGCAGTACTTC,CASSSLWGHEQYF
TRBV20-1,14,.,TRBJ2-3,few,TGCAGTGCTGGGAGGGGGTCGGCCACAGATACGCAGTATTTT,CSAGRGSATDTQYF
TRBV12-3/TRBV12-4,14,TRBD1,TRBJ2-3,few,TGTGCCAGCAGGATGACAGGGGCGGGAGATACGCAGTATTTT,CASRMTGAGDTQYF
TRBV27,15,.,TRBJ1-1,.,TGTGCCAGCAGTTTTATTGGACACGTGAACACTGAAGCTTTCTTT,CASSFIGHVNTEAFF
TRBV7-2,16,TRBD2,TRBJ2-1,few,TGTGCCAGCAGCGGGGGACTATCCTTCTCCTACAATGAGCAGTTCTTC,CASSGGLSFSYNEQFF
TRBV10-3,14,TRBD1,TRBJ2-7,.,TGTGCCATCAGTGGGGGGACAGGGGTCTACGAGCAGTACTTC,CAISGGTGVYEQYF
TRBV3-1,17,TRBD2,TRBJ2-1,many,TGTGCCAGCAGCCAACTTGGATCGGGACTAGCATCAAATGAGCAGTTCTTC,CASSQLGSGLASNEQFF